This TCR beta chain was obtained from a study of T cells expressing NK-cell markers. Study-wide background: Seven HCMV-seropositive donors and one seronegative donor made up the eight sequenced donors.

TCR beta cDNA was generated via 5'RACE template switching incorporating UMIs. TCRdb processed the 5' RACE reads again and assigns one entry to each CDR3 protein, with no DNA. Its clone listing holds some 190,000 distinct CDR3 sequences. The CDR3 totals 14 residues. Germline V gene data show CDR1 as GTSNPN and CDR2 as SVGIG (reference sequence). Study findings and constraints: Roughly 6 donors showed dominant NKG2C+ clonotypes comprising about 1.0-7.5% of their CD8+ T cells.

Of note for this clonotype: Its antigen remains unknown.

The sequence was collected from a man aged 18-70 years in good health. What was sequenced was blood T cells: a sorted CD56 or NKG2C T cell subset, CD4+ or CD8+ T cells, or bulk PBMC T cells (not recorded which). This chain links TRBV30 with TRBJ1-4; TCRdb outputs TRBD1, but without DNA this stays unchecked. CDR3 protein: CAWSLTGANEKLFF.